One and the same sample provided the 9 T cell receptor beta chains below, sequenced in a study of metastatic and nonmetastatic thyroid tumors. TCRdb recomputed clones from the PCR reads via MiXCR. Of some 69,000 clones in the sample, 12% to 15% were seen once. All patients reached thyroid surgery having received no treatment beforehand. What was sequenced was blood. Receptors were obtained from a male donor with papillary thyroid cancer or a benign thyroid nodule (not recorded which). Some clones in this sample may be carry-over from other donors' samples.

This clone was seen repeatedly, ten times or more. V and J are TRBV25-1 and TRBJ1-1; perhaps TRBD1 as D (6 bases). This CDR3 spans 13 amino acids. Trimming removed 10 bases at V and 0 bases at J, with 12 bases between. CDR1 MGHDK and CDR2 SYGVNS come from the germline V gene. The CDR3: CATGGQMNTEAFF. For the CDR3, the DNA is TGTGCCACGGGGGGGCAGATGAACACTGAAGCTTTCTTT.

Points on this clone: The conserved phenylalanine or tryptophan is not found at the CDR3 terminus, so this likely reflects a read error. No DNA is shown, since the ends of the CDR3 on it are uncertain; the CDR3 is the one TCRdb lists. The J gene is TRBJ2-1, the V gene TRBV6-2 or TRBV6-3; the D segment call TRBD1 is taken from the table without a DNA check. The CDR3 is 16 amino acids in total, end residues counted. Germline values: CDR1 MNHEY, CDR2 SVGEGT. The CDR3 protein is CASSTPGGSSYNEHFS.

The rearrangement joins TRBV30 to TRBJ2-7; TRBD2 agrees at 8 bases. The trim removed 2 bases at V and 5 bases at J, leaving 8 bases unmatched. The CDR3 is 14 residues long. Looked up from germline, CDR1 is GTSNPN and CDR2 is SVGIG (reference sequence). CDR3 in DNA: TGTGCCTGGAGTCGTAGCGGGATGAATAACGAGCAGTACTTC. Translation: CAWSRSGMNNEQYF. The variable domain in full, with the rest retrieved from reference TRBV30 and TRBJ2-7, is SQTIHQWPATLVQPVGSPLSLECTVEGTSNPNLYWYRQAAGRGLQLLFYSVGIGQISSEVPQNLSASRPQDRQFILSSKKLLLSDSGFYLCAWSRSGMNNEQYFGPGTRLTVT.

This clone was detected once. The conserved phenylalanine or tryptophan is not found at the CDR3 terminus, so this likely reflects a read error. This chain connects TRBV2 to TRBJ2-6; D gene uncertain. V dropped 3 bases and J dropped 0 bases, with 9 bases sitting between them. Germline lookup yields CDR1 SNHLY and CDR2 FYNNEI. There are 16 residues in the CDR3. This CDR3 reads CASSDGRHSGANVLTL. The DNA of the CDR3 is TGTGCCAGCAGTGACGGACGGCACTCTGGGGCCAACGTCCTGACTTTA.

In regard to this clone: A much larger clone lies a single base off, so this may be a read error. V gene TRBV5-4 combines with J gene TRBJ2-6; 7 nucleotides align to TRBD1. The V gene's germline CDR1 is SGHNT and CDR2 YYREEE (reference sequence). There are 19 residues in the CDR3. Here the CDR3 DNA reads TGTGCCATCAGCATGCTACCGCCAGGGGGTTTCTCTGGGGCCAACGTCCTGACTTTC. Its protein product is CAISMLPPGGFSGANVLTF.

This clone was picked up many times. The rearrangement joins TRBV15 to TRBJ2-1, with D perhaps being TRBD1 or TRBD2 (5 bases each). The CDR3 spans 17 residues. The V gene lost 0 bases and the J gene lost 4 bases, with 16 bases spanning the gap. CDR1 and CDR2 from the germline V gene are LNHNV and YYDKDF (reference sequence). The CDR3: CATSRDPSGSSYNEQFF. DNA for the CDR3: TGTGCCACCAGCAGAGATCCGTCAGGGAGTTCGTACAATGAGCAGTTCTTC. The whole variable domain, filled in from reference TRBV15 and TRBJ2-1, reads DAMVIQNPRYQVTQFGKPVTLSCSQTLNHNVMYWYQQKSSQAPKLLFHYYDKDFNNEADTPDNFQSRRPNTSFCFLDIRSPGLGDTAMYLCATSRDPSGSSYNEQFFGPGTRLTVL.

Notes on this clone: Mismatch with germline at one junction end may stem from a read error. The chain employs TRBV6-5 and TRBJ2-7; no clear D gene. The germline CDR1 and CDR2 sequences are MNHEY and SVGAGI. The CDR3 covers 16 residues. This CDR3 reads CASSYSFNGSSYDQYF. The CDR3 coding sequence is TGTGCCAGCAGTTACTCATTCAACGGAAGCTCCTACGATCAGTACTTC.

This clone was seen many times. The CDR3 sequence is CASSSQSGNTIYF. Written as DNA, the CDR3 is TGCGCCAGCAGCTCGCAATCTGGAAACACCATATATTTT. The chain joins TRBV5-1 to TRBJ1-3; D remains unclear. The CDR3 consists of 13 residues. V lost 3 bases, J lost 1 base, and 5 bases lay in between. Germline assignment: CDR1 SGHRS and CDR2 YFSETQ.

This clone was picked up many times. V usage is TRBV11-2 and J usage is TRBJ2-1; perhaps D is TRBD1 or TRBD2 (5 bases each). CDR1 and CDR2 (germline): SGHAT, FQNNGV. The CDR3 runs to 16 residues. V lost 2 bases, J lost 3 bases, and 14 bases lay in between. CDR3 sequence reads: CASSLFEGILYNEQFF. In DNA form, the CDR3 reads TGTGCCAGCAGCTTATTTGAGGGGATCCTCTACAATGAGCAGTTCTTC.